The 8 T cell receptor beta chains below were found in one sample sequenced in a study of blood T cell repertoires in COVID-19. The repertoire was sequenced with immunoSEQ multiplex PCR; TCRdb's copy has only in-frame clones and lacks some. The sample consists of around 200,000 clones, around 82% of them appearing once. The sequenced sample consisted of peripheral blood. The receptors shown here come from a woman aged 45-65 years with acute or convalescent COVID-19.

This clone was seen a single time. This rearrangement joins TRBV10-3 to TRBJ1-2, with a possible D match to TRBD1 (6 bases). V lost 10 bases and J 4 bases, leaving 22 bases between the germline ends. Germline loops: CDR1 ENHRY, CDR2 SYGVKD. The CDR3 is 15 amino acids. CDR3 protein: CASTLQGQGVYGYTF. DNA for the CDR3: TGTGCCAGCACCCTCCAGGGGCAGGGCGTCTATGGCTACACCTTC.

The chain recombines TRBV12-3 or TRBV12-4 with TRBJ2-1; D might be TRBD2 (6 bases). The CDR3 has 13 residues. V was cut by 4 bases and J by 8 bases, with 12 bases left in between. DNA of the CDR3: TGTGCCAGCAGTTGGACTATTGCCGATGAGCAGTTCTTC. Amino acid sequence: CASSWTIADEQFF.

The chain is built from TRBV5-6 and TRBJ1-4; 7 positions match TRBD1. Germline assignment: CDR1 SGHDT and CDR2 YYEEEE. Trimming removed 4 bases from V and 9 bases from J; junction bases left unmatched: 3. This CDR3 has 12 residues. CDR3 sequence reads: CASSMTGKKLFF. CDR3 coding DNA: TGTGCCAGCAGCATGACAGGGAAAAAACTGTTTTTT.

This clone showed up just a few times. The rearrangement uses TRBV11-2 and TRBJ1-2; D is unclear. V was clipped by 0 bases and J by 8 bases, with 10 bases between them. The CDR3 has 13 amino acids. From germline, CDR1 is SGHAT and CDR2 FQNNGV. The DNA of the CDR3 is TGTGCCAGCAGCTTAGATCTGCTCCGGGGCTACACCTTC. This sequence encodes CASSLDLLRGYTF.

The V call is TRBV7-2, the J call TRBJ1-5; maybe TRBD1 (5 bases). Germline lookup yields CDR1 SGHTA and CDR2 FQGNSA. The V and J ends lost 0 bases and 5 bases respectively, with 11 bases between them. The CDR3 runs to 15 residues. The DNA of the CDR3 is TGTGCCAGCAGCTTAGCCAGGGTAGGCGATCAGCCCCAGCATTTT. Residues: CASSLARVGDQPQHF.

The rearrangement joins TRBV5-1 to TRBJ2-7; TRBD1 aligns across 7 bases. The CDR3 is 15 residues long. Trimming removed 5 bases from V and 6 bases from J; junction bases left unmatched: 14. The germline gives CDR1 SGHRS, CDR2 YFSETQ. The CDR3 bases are TGCGCCAGCAGGCGATCTACCGGGACAGAGGGCGAGCAGTACTTC. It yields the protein CASRRSTGTEGEQYF.

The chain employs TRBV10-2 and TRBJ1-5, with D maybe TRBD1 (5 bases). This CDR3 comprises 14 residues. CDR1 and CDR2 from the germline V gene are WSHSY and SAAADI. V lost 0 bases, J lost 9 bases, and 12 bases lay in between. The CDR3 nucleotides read TGCGCCAGCAGTGAGTCCGGGAGGGGTCTGCCCCAGCATTTT. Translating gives CASSESGRGLPQHF.

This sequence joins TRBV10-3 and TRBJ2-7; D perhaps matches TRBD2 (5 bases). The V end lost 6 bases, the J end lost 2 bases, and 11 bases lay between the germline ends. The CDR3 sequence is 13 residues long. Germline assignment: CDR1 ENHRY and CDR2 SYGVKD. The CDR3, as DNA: TGTGCCATCAGGAAGTTCGGGACCTACGAGCAGTACTTC. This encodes CAIRKFGTYEQYF.